These T cell receptor beta chains were read from a single sample in a study of T-cell reconstitution after alpha-beta-depleted transplantation in children. TCRdb processed the PCR reads anew with MiXCR; each CDR3 protein has one entry. Of around 400,000 distinct CDR3 sequences in the sample, roughly 22% are singletons; the top ten hold 3.8%. Sequences were derived from PBMCs from the stem cell graft donor, sampled from the stem cell graft. All receptors derive from a human donor who donated a stem cell graft to a child with acute myeloid leukemia. The CDR3 runs from the conserved cysteine through the conserved F or W. Each record gives: V gene, CDR3 protein.

TRBV6-5	CASSRTGQGIGDEQFF
TRBV10-3	CAISEPYLGGEISYEQYF
TRBV28	CASSLTGFEAFF
TRBV10-3	CAISVELNTGELFF
TRBV10-2	CASSDNPSGSYEQYF
TRBV7-2	CASSLRKADTQYF
TRBV12-3/TRBV12-4	CASSPESGRVNSPLHF
TRBV29-1	CSVATGGGSDTQYF
TRBV12-3/TRBV12-4	CASSQGGVTNEQFF
TRBV5-1	CASSLVPGDNSPLHF
TRBV24-1	CATSTGQINDQPQHF
TRBV12-3/TRBV12-4	CASSIQGETQYF
TRBV10-3	CAISVAGEDTGELFF
TRBV12-3/TRBV12-4	CASSASGSVDEQYF
TRBV7-2	CASSGGSSSGNTIYF
TRBV20-1	CCARDGTVMNTEAFF
TRBV29-1	CSVEEKPGTGGMNTEAFF
TRBV12-3/TRBV12-4	CASSLDRVASGLNQPQHF
TRBV4-1	CASSQDGGQATSYEQYF
TRBV12-3/TRBV12-4	CASSLPRDNSPLHF
TRBV2	CASKGENTGELFF
TRBV6-5	CASSLKQGAFYGYTF
TRBV28	CASSLPLVTATQYF
TRBV7-3	CASSLIGGGKNEQFF
TRBV4-2	CASSQEGSYGYTF
TRBV12-3/TRBV12-4	CASSPDPISYEQYF
TRBV5-1	CASSLFGLAAYEQYF
TRBV4-2	CASSQDLGQGNEKLFF
TRBV20-1	CSALLIDRYTEAFF
TRBV27	CASSLGQIPYNEQFF
TRBV20-1	CSAQLAGEYNEQFF
TRBV24-1	CATSDFGQGVEQFF
TRBV20-1	CSASGETQYF
TRBV20-1	CSARDRGGKGLIDEQYF
TRBV24-1	CATLAGGTGELFF
TRBV12-3/TRBV12-4	CASSLLAGRGETQYF
TRBV13	CASSSDRYEQYF
TRBV20-1	CSAAQFPMNTEAFF
TRBV12-3/TRBV12-4	CASSLAGGPDTQYF
TRBV11-1	CASSLAGMTAEGTKAKNIQYF
TRBV7-8	CASSLERTEAFF
TRBV12-3/TRBV12-4	CASSLNGGGSNQPQHF
TRBV20-1	CSAPGVRGGTEAFF
TRBV4-1	CASSTTGAPSYEQYF
TRBV20-1	CSARGWGSGRGNEQFF
TRBV11-3	CASSLDGAGFSYNEQFF